These 20 T cell receptor beta chains came from one sample sequenced in a study of cytomegalovirus exposure and HLA in healthy donors. The PCR had 60 Vbeta and 13 Jbeta primers. Profiled with immunoSEQ multiplex PCR; TCRdb holds only in-frame clones, not every one. The repertoire has 200,000 or so clones, about 80% of them found once; the top ten carry around 2%. The sequenced sample consisted of PBMCs. These receptors were obtained from a woman aged 18-30 years in good health and CMV-seropositive.

J is TRBJ2-3 and V is TRBV5-1; maybe TRBD2 (5 bases). Germline V gene data show CDR1 as SGHRS and CDR2 as YFSETQ. This CDR3 region has 15 residues. The V end lost 3 bases, the J end lost 3 bases, and 14 bases lay between the germline ends. Here the CDR3 DNA reads TGCGCCAGCAGCTCCGCTAGCCTCGGGACAGATACGCAGTATTTT. This translates into CASSSASLGTDTQYF.

The chain has TRBV4-3 and TRBJ1-1; maybe TRBD1 (6 bases). In germline, CDR1 is LGHNA, CDR2 YSLEER. The CDR3 runs to 14 residues. Between the trimmed V and J ends, which lost 2 bases and 10 bases, there was a span of 17 bases. The chain's CDR3 is CASSQSTGGSLAFF. CDR3 bases: TGCGCCAGCAGCCAATCGACAGGTGGGAGTTTAGCTTTCTTT.

The chain uses TRBV13 and TRBJ1-1; D ambiguous. This CDR3 region has 14 residues. V was pared by 3 bases and J by 5 bases, with 13 bases between. The germline V gene has CDR1 PRHDT and CDR2 FYEKMQ (reference sequence). The chain's CDR3 is CASSLAEVETEAFF. The CDR3 DNA reads as TGTGCCAGCAGCTTGGCCGAGGTGGAAACTGAAGCTTTCTTT.

The chain recombines TRBV5-1 with TRBJ2-3; 9 bases agree with TRBD2. The length of the CDR3 is 18 residues. Trimming took 0 bases from V and 2 from J; bases not matched to a gene: 10. Germline V gene lookup returns CDR1 SGHRS and CDR2 YFSETQ. CDR3 amino acids: CASSLDVGGGGVTDTQYF. The CDR3 coding sequence is TGCGCCAGCAGCTTGGATGTGGGCGGCGGGGGGGTCACAGATACGCAGTATTTT. Supplemented by reference TRBV5-1 and TRBJ2-3, the full variable domain reads KAGVTQTPRYLIKTRGQQVTLSCSPISGHRSVSWYQQTPGQGLQFLFEYFSETQRNKGNFPGRFSGRQFSNSRSEMNVSTLELGDSALYLCASSLDVGGGGVTDTQYFGPGTRLTVL.

The rearrangement uses TRBV2 and TRBJ2-5; 9 bases line up with TRBD2. Trimming removed 8 bases from V and 4 bases from J; junction bases left unmatched: 14. CDR3 length equals 16 residues. Germline assignment: CDR1 SNHLY and CDR2 FYNNEI. In DNA, the CDR3 is TGTGCCAGCTCACAGCGGGGGGCCCTCCACCCAGAGACCCAGTACTTC. It codes for CASSQRGALHPETQYF.

This clone was observed once. This chain joins TRBV15 and TRBJ2-7; D uncertain. The CDR3 is 13 residues long. Germline CDR1 LNHNV, CDR2 YYDKDF (reference sequence). The ends were cut back, 4 bases at V and 3 bases at J, with 10 bases in the middle. The CDR3 coding sequence is TGTGCCACCAGCAAAGAACCTAACTACGAGCAGTACTTC. Residues: CATSKEPNYEQYF.

The rearrangement joins TRBV6-5 to TRBJ2-1; TRBD2 matches at 9 bases. V was clipped by 6 bases and J by 6 bases; unmatched bases: 9. Germline-derived CDR1 and CDR2 are MNHEY and SVGAGI. The CDR3 is 15 residues long. CDR3 in DNA: TGTGCCAGCAGCCACCCAGGGCGGGGGGGCAATGAGCAGTTCTTC. This gives the protein CASSHPGRGGNEQFF.

This chain uses TRBV7-9 with TRBJ2-1; 8 bases are a match to TRBD1. CDR1 SEHNR and CDR2 FQNEAQ come from the germline V gene (reference sequence). This CDR3 comprises 16 residues. V lost 3 bases to trimming and J lost 2 bases; unmatched junction nucleotides: 6. The CDR3 DNA follows: TGTGCCAGCAGCTTCTCAGGGGGCGCTACCTACAATGAGCAGTTCTTC. The encoded protein is CASSFSGGATYNEQFF. The variable domain in full, completed from reference TRBV7-9 and TRBJ2-1, reads DTGVSQNPRHKITKRGQNVTFRCDPISEHNRLYWYRQTLGQGPEFLTYFQNEAQLEKSRLLSDRFSAERPKGSFSTLEIQRTEQGDSAMYLCASSFSGGATYNEQFFGPGTRLTVL.

This clone was counted a single time. The chain links TRBV2 to TRBJ2-4; 8 bases agree with TRBD2. Germline-derived CDR1 and CDR2 are SNHLY and FYNNEI. V shed 6 bases, J shed 0 bases, and the junction held 10 bases outside the gene matches. This CDR3 contains 17 residues. The CDR3 coding sequence is TGTGCCAGCAGGGGTAGCGGGGTATTACTAGCCAAAAACATTCAGTACTTC. Its protein is CASRGSGVLLAKNIQYF.

The chain recombines TRBV6-5 with TRBJ1-1, with D tentatively TRBD1 (6 bases). V was shortened by 4 bases and J by 0 bases, with 12 bases between the two germline ends. The CDR3 contains 15 residues. In germline, CDR1 is MNHEY, CDR2 SVGAGI. CDR3 residues: CASSWDKRMNTEAFF. The CDR3, as DNA: TGTGCCAGCAGTTGGGACAAACGAATGAACACTGAAGCTTTCTTT.

The chain uses TRBV11-2 and TRBJ2-7; 7 bases are a match to TRBD2. Per germline, CDR1 SGHAT and CDR2 FQNNGV. J lost 4 bases, V lost 5 bases, and 8 bases had no gene match. This CDR3 region has 14 residues. DNA for the CDR3: TGTGCCAGCAGCCCGTTGTCGCGGGGGTACGAGCAGTACTTC. Amino acids: CASSPLSRGYEQYF. The whole variable domain, filled in from reference TRBV11-2 and TRBJ2-7, reads EAGVAQSPRYKIIEKRQSVAFWCNPISGHATLYWYQQILGQGPKLLIQFQNNGVVDDSQLPKDRFSAERLKGVDSTLKIQPAKLEDSAVYLCASSPLSRGYEQYFGPGTRLTVT.

This sequence joins TRBV11-2 and TRBJ2-5, with unresolved D. Germline-derived CDR1 and CDR2 are SGHAT and FQNNGV. The CDR3 is 13 amino acids. Trimming removed 5 bases at V and 3 bases at J, with 10 bases between. Here the CDR3 reads CASSRRRKETQYF. The CDR3, as DNA: TGTGCCAGCAGCCGGCGGCGAAAAGAGACCCAGTACTTC.

This clone was detected only once. The sample contains more than one DNA sequence encoding this CDR3. This chain uses TRBV6-5 with TRBJ1-6; D is undetermined. CDR3 length equals 15 residues. Trimming cost V 4 bases and J 0 bases, with 7 bases left between them. CDR1 is MNHEY and CDR2 is SVGAGI in the germline V gene. CDR3 region: CASSFSFSYNSPLHF. CDR3 nucleotide sequence: TGTGCCAGCAGTTTTTCATTCTCCTATAATTCACCCCTCCACTTT.

This clone came up once. The chain carries TRBV5-6 and TRBJ1-1; 8 nucleotides line up with TRBD1. The CDR3 has 15 amino acids. Per the germline V gene, CDR1 is SGHDT and CDR2 is YYEEEE. Trimming cost V 6 bases and J 5 bases; bases outside gene matches: 12. The DNA for the CDR3 is TGTGCCAGCACCTTATACCGGACAGGGAGGACTGAAGCTTTCTTT. Encoded protein: CASTLYRTGRTEAFF.

With regard to this clone: Different DNA sequences within this sample yield the same CDR3. The chain employs TRBV5-4 and TRBJ2-5; a possible D gene is TRBD1 (6 bases). Germline CDR1 is SGHNT and CDR2 is YYREEE (reference sequence). This CDR3 spans 14 amino acids. Deletions cut 2 bases from V and 3 bases from J, with 11 bases between. CDR3 in amino acids: CASSFAGAKETQYF. CDR3 DNA sequence: TGTGCCAGCAGCTTTGCAGGGGCCAAAGAGACCCAGTACTTC.

This clone was counted only a few times. The J gene is TRBJ2-7, the V gene TRBV4-1; 7 bases are shared with TRBD2. CDR1 is MGHRA, CDR2 YSYEKL, per germline. The V gene end was trimmed by 6 bases and the J gene end by 2 bases; junction bases not matched to a gene: 10. This CDR3 spans 15 amino acids. CDR3 sequence: CASRELAAGPYEQYF. The DNA for the CDR3 is TGCGCCAGCAGAGAGCTAGCGGCCGGGCCCTACGAGCAGTACTTC.

CDR3 sequence: CASSPAEADTQYF. DNA for the CDR3: TGTGCCAGCAGCCCGGCTGAGGCAGATACGCAGTATTTT. V and J are TRBV5-4 and TRBJ2-3; D uncertain. Trimming stripped 4 bases from V and 4 bases from J, with 10 bases between. This CDR3 is 13 amino acids long. Germline V gene lookup returns CDR1 SGHNT and CDR2 YYREEE (reference sequence).

CDR3 residues: CASSEGERGGRQFF. CDR3 DNA sequence: TGCGCCAGCAGTGAGGGCGAGCGGGGGGGACGTCAGTTCTTC. The chain uses TRBV10-2 and TRBJ2-1; 10 bases align to TRBD2. The CDR3 has 14 amino acids. Germline CDR1 reads WSHSY; CDR2 reads SAAADI. The J segment lost 13 bases and the V segment lost 2 bases, leaving 8 bases of the junction unmatched.

The rearrangement uses TRBV6-6 and TRBJ1-2; no reliable D call. The CDR3 is 14 residues long. The germline CDR1 and CDR2 sequences are MNHNY and SVGAGI (reference sequence). The V end was cut by 3 bases, the J end by 8 bases, with 16 bases between. CDR3 in amino acids: CASSYFLPEEGYTF. In nucleotides, the CDR3 is TGTGCCAGCAGTTATTTCTTGCCAGAAGAAGGCTACACCTTC.

The CDR3 nucleotides are TGTGCCAGCAGCCACGGGGGGGCCTTCGTCGGGGAGCTGTTTTTT. Amino acid sequence: CASSHGGAFVGELFF. This chain connects TRBV5-4 to TRBJ2-2; 8 bases agree with TRBD2. This CDR3 contains 15 residues. V lost 4 bases, J lost 7 bases, and 9 bases stayed unmatched. Germline V CDR1 and CDR2: SGHNT, YYREEE (reference sequence). Looking up the rest from reference TRBV5-4 and TRBJ2-2 gives the full variable domain: ETGVTQSPTHLIKTRGQQVTLRCSSQSGHNTVSWYQQALGQGPQFIFQYYREEENGRGNFPPRFSGLQFPNYSSELNVNALELDDSALYLCASSHGGAFVGELFFGEGSRLTVL.